The T cell receptor (beta chain) under discussion was sequenced for a study of OX40 agonist ivuxolimab in advanced cancers. The overall study: Participants could have had prior anti-PD-1, anti-PD-L1 or anti-CTLA-4 therapy, and around 40% had some. Three patients got partial responses; one had hepatocellular carcinoma and two had cutaneous melanoma. Study-wide points: There was clonal expansion of CD4+ and CD8+ blood T cells by week 6 at 0.1 to 3.0 mg/kg.

CDR3 length: 14 amino acids. Germline V gene data show CDR1 as SGHRS and CDR2 as YFSETQ. V lost 0 bases to trimming and J lost 10 bases, with 14 bases between them. Sequencing was performed with immunoSEQ multiplex PCR; in TCRdb, only in-frame clones are kept and a portion is missing. This table holds roughly 82,000 clones, about 89% found once. Concerning this clone: Its matching antigen is unknown.

Sequencing used CD4+ or CD8+ T cells sorted from blood, obtained in a trial of the OX40 agonist ivuxolimab. The V and J genes are TRBV5-1 and TRBJ2-1; D is perhaps TRBD2 (6 bases). The receptor comes from an adult with an advanced solid tumor such as melanoma, head and neck, liver or kidney cancer. Here the CDR3 reads CASSLVGRDREQFF. CDR3 DNA: TGCGCCAGCAGCTTGGTGGGGCGGGATAGAGAGCAGTTCTTC.